This TCR beta chain was recorded in a study of tumor-infiltrating lymphocytes in glioblastoma multiforme. Multiple V-beta primers and a C-beta primer amplified TCRB from RNA. TCRdb re-analysed the multiplex PCR reads in MiXCR, keeping a single row per CDR3 protein. The sample includes 12,000 to 15,000 distinct CDR3 sequences, around 72% of them seen just once. On this clonotype itself: The antigen remains undetermined. The junction and the germline gene differ at one end; a read error may be behind it.

Study-wide findings and caveats: Unequal TCR RNA per T cell might skew measured clone sizes.

The origin of this receptor is a male donor with glioblastoma. The sequencing input was brain tumor tissue.

The CDR3 reads CASSQGIPAHTAVTQYF. In DNA form, the CDR3 reads TGCGCCAGCAGCCAAGGCATACCAGCGCATACCGCAGTTACGCAATATTTT. This chain joins TRBV4-1 and TRBJ2-3; D unresolved. The germline CDR1 and CDR2 sequences are MGHRA and YSYEKL. CDR3 length: 17 amino acids.